Listed below are T cell receptor beta chains from one sample, sequenced in a study of control samples from healthy donors and cancer patients. The protocol was immunoSEQ multiplex PCR, while the TCRdb copy is restricted to in-frame clones and leaves out a portion. This table has some 130,000 clones, around 88% appearing once. Sequencing was performed on blood. Every receptor here comes from a middle-aged man in good health. The CDR3 runs from the conserved cysteine through the conserved F or W. A D gene is named only where the DNA matches it firmly. Rows may omit the clone size; those that give it use once, few, many or a size class.

j_gene | d_gene | abundance | v_gene | CDR3nt | CDR3aa
TRBJ2-5 | TRBD2 | - | TRBV7-3 | TGTGCCAGCAGCTTACTAGCGGGGGGCCGGGAGACCCAGTACTTC | CASSLLAGGRETQYF
TRBJ1-2 | TRBD1 | - | TRBV19 | TGTGCCAGTAGAAAATCTGACAGGGGGCGCTTCTATGGCTACACCTTC | CASRKSDRGRFYGYTF
TRBJ1-2 | - | - | TRBV29-1 | TGCAGCGTCCTCCCTGACGGACCACCCTATGGCTACACCTTC | CSVLPDGPPYGYTF
TRBJ2-2 | - | - | TRBV5-6 | TGTGCCAGCAGCTTGGCGGGCTCGGCCAGGGGAAGCGGGGAGCTGTTTTTT | CASSLAGSARGSGELFF
TRBJ2-7 | TRBD1 | few | TRBV10-1 | TGCGCCAGCAGTCCCGGGACAGGGTACGAGCAGTACTTC | CASSPGTGYEQYF
TRBJ2-3 | TRBD2 | - | TRBV2 | TGTGCCAGCAGAAGTAGCGGGGGTGTCCAGGTTACGCAGTATTTT | CASRSSGGVQVTQYF
TRBJ1-1 | - | few | TRBV11-2 | TGTGCCAGCAGCTTCCACCGGGCGAACACTGAAGCTTTCTTT | CASSFHRANTEAFF
TRBJ2-5 | - | - | TRBV5-1 | TGCGCCAGCAGCCCAGGATGGTTAAGAGAGGAGACCCAGTACTTC | CASSPGWLREETQYF
TRBJ2-3 | TRBD2 | - | TRBV27 | TGTGCCAGCAGTTTATGGGCTAGCGGGGGTTCAGATACGCAGTATTTT | CASSLWASGGSDTQYF
TRBJ1-5 | - | - | TRBV6-1 | TGTGCCAGCAGTGAACGAAGGGGGGGAGGAGGTCAGCCCCAGCATTTT | CASSERRGGGGQPQHF
TRBJ1-6 | - | - | TRBV21-1 | TGTGCCAGCAGCCGCAGGCCACTCCAGGGGGCAGAATCACCCCTCCACTTT | CASSRRPLQGAESPLHF
TRBJ2-7 | - | - | TRBV6-2/TRBV6-3 | TGTGCCAGCGGCCTAGGGGTCTACGAGCAGTACTTC | CASGLGVYEQYF
TRBJ2-7 | - | - | TRBV25-1 | TGTGCCACTATGGGGCCATCGAGCTCCTACGAGCAGTACTTC | CATMGPSSSYEQYF
TRBJ1-2 | TRBD1 | - | TRBV29-1 | TGCAGCGTAGGACAGGGGGCGAACTATGGCTACACCTTC | CSVGQGANYGYTF
TRBJ2-7 | - | - | TRBV2 | TGTGCCAGCAGTGCCGCGGTCTTCTACGAGCAGTACTTC | CASSAAVFYEQYF
TRBJ1-2 | TRBD1 | - | TRBV6-1 | TGTGCCAGCAGTGAAGTGGCAGGGGGCCATGGCTACACCTTC | CASSEVAGGHGYTF
TRBJ2-7 | TRBD2 | - | TRBV6-4 | TGTGCCAGCAGTGACCCCACGCCCCGACTAGCGGGATTAGAATCGGTACCCTACGAGCAGTACTTC | CASSDPTPRLAGLESVPYEQYF
TRBJ1-2 | TRBD1 | once | TRBV7-2 | TGTGCCAGCAGCTCTCGACAGGGGGCCAGTGGCTATGGCTACACCTTC | CASSSRQGASGYGYTF
TRBJ1-5 | TRBD1 | once | TRBV19 | TGTGCCAGTAGTTTTTGGACAGGGAGCAATCAGCCCCAGCATTTT | CASSFWTGSNQPQHF
TRBJ2-5 | - | - | TRBV18 | TGTGCCAGCTCACCACTAGCAGGGAAAGGAGAGACCCAGTACTTC | CASSPLAGKGETQYF
TRBJ1-1 | TRBD1 | once | TRBV29-1 | TGCAGCGGGAACAGGGGAAGGAACACTGAAGCTTTCTTT | CSGNRGRNTEAFF
TRBJ2-1 | TRBD2 | - | TRBV24-1 | TGTGCCACCAGGGGAAGCGGGGGGCTTTACAATGAGCAGTTCTTC | CATRGSGGLYNEQFF
TRBJ2-7 | TRBD2 | - | TRBV3-1/TRBV3-2 | TGTGCCAGCAGCCAGGGACTAGCGGGAGCTGGGGCTTACGAGCAGTACTTC | CASSQGLAGAGAYEQYF
TRBJ1-1 | - | few | TRBV7-3 | TGTGCCAGCAGCTCACGACAGGAAGGGGGCACTGAAGCTTTCTTT | CASSSRQEGGTEAFF
TRBJ2-1 | TRBD2 | - | TRBV4-1 | TGCGCCAGCAGCCAAGATCAGATAGCGGGGGGTTACAATGAGCAGTTCTTC | CASSQDQIAGGYNEQFF
TRBJ2-1 | - | few | TRBV12-5 | TGTGCTAGTGGTCCGGAGGCCTTTTCCTACAATGAGCAGTTCTTC | CASGPEAFSYNEQFF
TRBJ2-7 | - | - | TRBV19 | TGTGCCAGTAGTTTGGGACACCCAAGCTCCTACGAGCAGTACTTC | CASSLGHPSSYEQYF
TRBJ1-2 | - | - | TRBV24-1 | TGTGCCACCAGTGATTTGAACAGGGACGGCTACACCTTC | CATSDLNRDGYTF
TRBJ1-4 | - | few | TRBV2 | TGTGCCAGCAGTGAAGAGAGGTGGGAAAAACTGTTTTTT | CASSEERWEKLFF
TRBJ1-1 | TRBD1 | - | TRBV7-8 | TGTGCCAGCAGCTTAACCAAGAGGGGGCAAACTGAAGCTTTCTTT | CASSLTKRGQTEAFF
TRBJ2-2 | - | - | TRBV2 | TGTGCCAGCAGTGCCTCGACAACGAACACCGGGGAGCTGTTTTTT | CASSASTTNTGELFF
TRBJ1-2 | TRBD1 | - | TRBV5-1 | TGCGCCAGCAGCCTCGGGACAGGGGAGGGCTACACCTTC | CASSLGTGEGYTF
TRBJ2-2 | - | - | TRBV6-5 | TGTGCCAGCAGTTACACACGGACCGGGGAGCTGTTTTTT | CASSYTRTGELFF
TRBJ1-6 | - | - | TRBV30 | TGTGCCTGGAGTATCCGGACAGCTTCCAATTCACCCCTCCACTTT | CAWSIRTASNSPLHF
TRBJ1-1 | - | - | TRBV30 | TGTGCCTGGAGTTTTCTGGATGAAGCTTTCTTT | CAWSFLDEAFF
TRBJ2-2 | TRBD2 | - | TRBV25-1 | TGTGCCAGCAGTCCGCGCGGGGGGATCGGGGAGCTGTTTTTT | CASSPRGGIGELFF
TRBJ1-1 | - | - | TRBV5-4 | TGTGCCAGCAGCGGAGACAGGAGGGTGAACACTGAAGCTTTCTTT | CASSGDRRVNTEAFF
TRBJ1-3 | - | - | TRBV7-2 | TGTGCCAGCAGCTACCAGAACTCTGGAAACACCATATATTTT | CASSYQNSGNTIYF
TRBJ2-2 | TRBD1 | - | TRBV19 | TGTGCCAGTAGTCTGGGACAGGGAGGCGGGGAGCTGTTTTTT | CASSLGQGGGELFF
TRBJ1-5 | TRBD1 | - | TRBV12-5 | TGTGCTAGTGGTTTGACAGTAACAGGGGGCCCTCAGCCCCAGCATTTT | CASGLTVTGGPQPQHF